Listed below are T cell receptor beta chains from one sample, sequenced in a study of blood T cell repertoires in COVID-19. The protocol was immunoSEQ multiplex PCR, while the TCRdb copy is restricted to in-frame clones and leaves out a portion. Found here are around 240,000 clones, about 90% of them singletons; the top ten hold less than 4%. The specimen was peripheral blood. These receptors came from a woman aged 25 to 39 who had recovered from COVID-19. Each CDR3 is given with its conserved first and last residue. D genes are given only for firm matches. Part of the rows lack a size; the others show once, few, many or a class for expanded clones.

D: .
V: TRBV10-3
J: TRBJ1-6
size: .
DNA: TGTGCCATCAGTGAGTCGGGGCAGAATAATTCACCCCTCCACTTT
CDR3: CAISESGQNNSPLHF

D: .
V: TRBV7-2
J: TRBJ2-3
size: .
DNA: TGTGCCAGCAGCTTATGGGAGCGCACAGATACGCAGTATTTT
CDR3: CASSLWERTDTQYF

D: .
V: TRBV2
J: TRBJ2-1
size: many
DNA: TGTGCCAGCAGGAAAGGGAGCGCGGTTGGCGAGCAGTTCTTC
CDR3: CASRKGSAVGEQFF

D: .
V: TRBV27
J: TRBJ2-7
size: .
DNA: TGTGCCAGCAGTAACTACTACGAGCAGTACTTC
CDR3: CASSNYYEQYF

D: TRBD2
V: TRBV5-1
J: TRBJ2-3
size: .
DNA: TGCGCCAGCAGCTTGGCCCCGGGGGGTTCGGGCACAGATACGCAGTATTTT
CDR3: CASSLAPGGSGTDTQYF

D: TRBD1
V: TRBV20-1
J: TRBJ2-7
size: .
DNA: TGCAGTGCTAGTGGGGGGACAGGGTATTTCGAGCAGTACTTC
CDR3: CSASGGTGYFEQYF

D: .
V: TRBV7-9
J: TRBJ1-1
size: few
DNA: TGTGCCAGCAGCTCCCAGGACACTGAAGCTTTCTTT
CDR3: CASSSQDTEAFF

D: .
V: TRBV2
J: TRBJ2-5
size: .
DNA: TGTGCCAGCAGCCGGGAACAGGGACAAGAGACCCAGTACTTC
CDR3: CASSREQGQETQYF

D: .
V: TRBV10-3
J: TRBJ2-3
size: many
DNA: TGTGCCATCAGGAAGGAGGGGCCAGTAGATACGCAGTATTTT
CDR3: CAIRKEGPVDTQYF

D: TRBD1
V: TRBV9
J: TRBJ1-2
size: .
DNA: TGTGCCAGCAGTGCACTTTTCCGGGACAGGGTCTACACCTTC
CDR3: CASSALFRDRVYTF

D: TRBD1
V: TRBV3-1/TRBV3-2
J: TRBJ1-2
size: .
DNA: TGTGCCAGCAGCCTAGGGACAGGGGGAAGGTATGGCTACACCTTC
CDR3: CASSLGTGGRYGYTF

D: .
V: TRBV15
J: TRBJ1-1
size: .
DNA: TGTGCCACCAGCAGAGATCAGGCGTTGAACACTGAAGCTTTCTTT
CDR3: CATSRDQALNTEAFF

D: .
V: TRBV6-6
J: TRBJ1-2
size: .
DNA: TGTGCCAGCAGAGTAGACCGGGGAAACTATGGCTACACCTTC
CDR3: CASRVDRGNYGYTF

D: TRBD2
V: TRBV12-3/TRBV12-4
J: TRBJ2-7
size: .
DNA: TGTGCCAGCAGTTCTAGCGGGAACGAGCAGTACTTC
CDR3: CASSSSGNEQYF

D: .
V: TRBV9
J: TRBJ1-2
size: .
DNA: TGTGCCAGCAGCGTAGGCAGGTCACCCTATGGCTACACCTTC
CDR3: CASSVGRSPYGYTF